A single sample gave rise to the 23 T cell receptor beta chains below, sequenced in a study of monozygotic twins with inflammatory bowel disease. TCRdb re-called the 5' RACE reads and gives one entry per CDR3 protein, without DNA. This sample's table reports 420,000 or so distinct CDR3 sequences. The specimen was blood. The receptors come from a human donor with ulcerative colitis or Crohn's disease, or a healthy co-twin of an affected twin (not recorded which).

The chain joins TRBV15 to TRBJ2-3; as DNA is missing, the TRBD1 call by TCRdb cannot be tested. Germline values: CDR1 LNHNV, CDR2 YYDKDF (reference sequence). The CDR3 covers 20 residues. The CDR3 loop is CATSRPPAGTGRNMADTQYF.

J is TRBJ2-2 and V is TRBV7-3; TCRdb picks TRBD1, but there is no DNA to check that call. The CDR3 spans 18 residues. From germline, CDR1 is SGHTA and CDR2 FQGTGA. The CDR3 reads CASSLTGTGHPNTGELFF.

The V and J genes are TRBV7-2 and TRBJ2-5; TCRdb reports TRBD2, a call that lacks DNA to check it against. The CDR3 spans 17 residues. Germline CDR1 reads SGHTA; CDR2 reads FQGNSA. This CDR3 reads CASRTGREGTYQETQYF.

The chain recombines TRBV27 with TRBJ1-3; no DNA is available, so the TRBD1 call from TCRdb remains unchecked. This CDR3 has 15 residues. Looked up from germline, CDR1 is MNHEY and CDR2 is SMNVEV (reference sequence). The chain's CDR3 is CASRPLREQGNTIYF.

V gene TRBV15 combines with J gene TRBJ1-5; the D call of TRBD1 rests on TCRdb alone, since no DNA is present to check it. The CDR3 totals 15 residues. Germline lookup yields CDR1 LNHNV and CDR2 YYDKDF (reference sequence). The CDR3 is CATSRGYAPEQPQHF.

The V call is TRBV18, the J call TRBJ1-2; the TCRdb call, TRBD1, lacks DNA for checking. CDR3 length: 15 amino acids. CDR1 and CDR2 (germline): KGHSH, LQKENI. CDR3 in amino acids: CASSPGAGTVSGYTF.

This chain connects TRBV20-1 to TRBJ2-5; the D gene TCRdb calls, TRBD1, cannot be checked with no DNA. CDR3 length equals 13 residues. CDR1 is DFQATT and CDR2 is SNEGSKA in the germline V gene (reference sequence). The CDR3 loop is CSARSGAGETQYF.

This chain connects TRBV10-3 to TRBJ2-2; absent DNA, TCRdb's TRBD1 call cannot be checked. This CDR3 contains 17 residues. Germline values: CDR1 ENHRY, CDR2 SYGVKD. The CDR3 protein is CAISEEGEGVNTGELFF.

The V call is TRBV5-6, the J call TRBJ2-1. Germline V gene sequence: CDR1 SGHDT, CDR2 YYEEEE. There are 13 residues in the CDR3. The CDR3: CASSLEVGREQFF. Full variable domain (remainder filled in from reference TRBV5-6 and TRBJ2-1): DAGVTQSPTHLIKTRGQQVTLRCSPKSGHDTVSWYQQALGQGPQFIFQYYEEEERQRGNFPDRFSGHQFPNYSSELNVNALLLGDSALYLCASSLEVGREQFFGPGTRLTVL.

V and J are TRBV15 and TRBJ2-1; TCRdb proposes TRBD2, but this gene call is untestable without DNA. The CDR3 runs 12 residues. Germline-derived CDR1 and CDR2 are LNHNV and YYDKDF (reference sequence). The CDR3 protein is CATSRPAGGEFF.

CDR3 sequence reads: CASSIAGLAGGLRTGELFF. The chain links TRBV19 to TRBJ2-2; TCRdb calls TRBD2, which cannot be checked without DNA. Germline assignment: CDR1 LNHDA and CDR2 SQIVND (reference sequence). CDR3 size: 19 residues.

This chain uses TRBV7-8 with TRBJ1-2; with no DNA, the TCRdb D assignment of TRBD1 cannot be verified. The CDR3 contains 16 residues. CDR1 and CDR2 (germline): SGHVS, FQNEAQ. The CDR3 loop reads CASSLRKGIGEYGYTF.

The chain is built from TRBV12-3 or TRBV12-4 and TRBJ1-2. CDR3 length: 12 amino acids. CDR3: CASSYQGGGYTF.

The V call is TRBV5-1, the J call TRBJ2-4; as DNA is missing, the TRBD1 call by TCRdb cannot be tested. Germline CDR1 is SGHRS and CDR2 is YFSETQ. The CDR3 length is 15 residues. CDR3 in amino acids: CASSLQGGTKNIQYF. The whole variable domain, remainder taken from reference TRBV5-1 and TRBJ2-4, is KAGVTQTPRYLIKTRGQQVTLSCSPISGHRSVSWYQQTPGQGLQFLFEYFSETQRNKGNFPGRFSGRQFSNSRSEMNVSTLELGDSALYLCASSLQGGTKNIQYFGAGTRLSVL.

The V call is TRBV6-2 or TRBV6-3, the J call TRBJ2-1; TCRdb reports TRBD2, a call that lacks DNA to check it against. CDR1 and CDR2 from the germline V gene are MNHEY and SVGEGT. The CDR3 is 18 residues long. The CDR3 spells CASKGVYRDSLDWDEQFF.

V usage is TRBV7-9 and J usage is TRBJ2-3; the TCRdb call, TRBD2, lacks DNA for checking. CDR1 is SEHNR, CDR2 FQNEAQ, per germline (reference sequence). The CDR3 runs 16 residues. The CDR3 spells CALDRTGGPSTDTQYF.

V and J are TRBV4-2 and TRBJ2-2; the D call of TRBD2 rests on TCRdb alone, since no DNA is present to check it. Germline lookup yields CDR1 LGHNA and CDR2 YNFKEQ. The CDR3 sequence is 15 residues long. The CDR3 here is CASRETSRRPGELFF.

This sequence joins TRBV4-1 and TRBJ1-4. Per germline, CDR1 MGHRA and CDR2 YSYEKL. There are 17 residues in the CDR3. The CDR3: CASSQDPKGGGNEKLFF.

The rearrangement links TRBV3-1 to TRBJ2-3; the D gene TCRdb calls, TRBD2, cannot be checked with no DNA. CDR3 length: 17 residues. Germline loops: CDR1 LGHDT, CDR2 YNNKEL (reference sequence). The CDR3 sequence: CASSPLLPSRGIDTQYF.

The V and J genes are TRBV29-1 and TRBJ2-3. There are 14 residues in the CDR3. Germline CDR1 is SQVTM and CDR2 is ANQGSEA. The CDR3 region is CSVAGGTSTDTQYF.

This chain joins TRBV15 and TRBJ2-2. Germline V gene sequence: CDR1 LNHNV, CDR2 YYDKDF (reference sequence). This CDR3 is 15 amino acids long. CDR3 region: CATSDPKTNTGELFF.

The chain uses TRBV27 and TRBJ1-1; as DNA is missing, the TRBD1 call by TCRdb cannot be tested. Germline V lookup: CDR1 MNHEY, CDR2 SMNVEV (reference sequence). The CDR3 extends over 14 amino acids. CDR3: CASSPQGDEAEAFF.

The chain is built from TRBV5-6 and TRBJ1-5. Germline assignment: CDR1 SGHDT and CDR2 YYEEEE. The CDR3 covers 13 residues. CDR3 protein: CASSQVGNQPQHF.